The TCR beta chain described here comes from a study of blood T cell repertoires in COVID-19 (dated by TCRdb to the early 2020s). With regard to the full study: Collaborator samples came from the United States, Italy and Spain and covered acute and convalescent phases of COVID-19. Deeply sampled blood TCRbeta repertoires from subjects exposed to, actively infected with, or recovered from COVID-19 were included in the dataset. The material from the prospective study consisted of cDNA or gDNA derived from T cells, B-cell-depleted T cells, or PBMCs. Where available, HLA class I and class II types were obtained from metadata supplied by the sample provider rather than from assay-based typing. A de-identified subject ID, COVID-19 status, age in years and sex were almost always included in the sample metadata. The samples were drawn from two sources: the first 160 participants of the ongoing ImmuneRACE study, and 1,000 to 1,500 subjects contributed by 6 global collaborators. The repertoires were released in a freely available public database meant as a resource for research on the immune response to SARS-CoV-2. Results the study describes overall, beyond this receptor: The quantity of clinical and demographic metadata differed by source and by participant and was supplied without curation.

Enrolling through a virtual design, the prospective study's participants ranged in age from roughly 18 to 95 years and lived across some 23 United States geographic areas. In the prospective study, participants were assigned to cohorts based on the clinical history participants reported in a screening survey and a study questionnaire. Recovered participants in ImmuneRACE Cohort 3 were defined as having two consecutive negative NP/OP PCR tests, clearance from a healthcare professional, or resolution of symptoms. In the prospective study, mobile phlebotomists collected whole blood, serum and a nasopharyngeal or oropharyngeal swab from each participant. Participants in the prospective study had the option to provide additional blood draws and questionnaires over an approximately 2-month period. Before DNA extraction, prospective study blood samples were shipped either frozen or at room temperature.

As concerns this clone: Its antigen is still unknown. No much larger clone exists at a distance of one base, and base qualities are not known.

The germline V gene (reference sequence) supplies CDR1 LGHDT and CDR2 YNNKEL. There are 15 amino acids in the CDR3, from cysteine to phenylalanine inclusive. Only CDR3 DNA is held: 45 bases, read in frame from base 1. V and J are trimmed by 5 bases and 6 bases, and the gene matches miss 9 bases of the junction. TCRbeta CDR3 regions were amplified from genomic DNA by means of the immunoSEQ Assay, a bias-controlled multiplex PCR. Processing in the source paper ran as follows. Nucleated cell counts per sample were estimated from amplification of reference gene primers within the assay. Sequence reads were collapsed and filtered to measure the absolute abundance of every unique TCRbeta CDR3 rearrangement. Productive Simpson clonality was computed per sample as the square root of Simpson's diversity index over productive rearrangements. Entries here come from immuneACCESS through TCRdb and include only in-frame sequences with V and J called. Some clones fail to appear in such tables; in the studies checked, an unresolved V gene covers under half of the shortfall, and the cause of the remainder is unknown. D and trimming were read from the DNA, whereas the V and J calls and clone size are those reported in that table. The sample includes about 230,000 clones, with more than 80% observed a single time. Of the sample, 1.8% falls within the top ten clones.

The chain is assembled from TRBV3-1 (or the pseudogene TRBV3-2) and TRBJ1-5, and 8 junction bases match TRBD1. This receptor was obtained from a man aged 55 to 70 who had recovered from COVID-19. The sequenced sample consisted of PBMCs or T cells enriched from blood (not recorded which). The nucleotide sequence is given as TGTGCCAGCAGCAAACAGGGGGTATTGGCTCAGCCCCAGCATTTT. Its translation reads: CASSKQGVLAQPQHF.